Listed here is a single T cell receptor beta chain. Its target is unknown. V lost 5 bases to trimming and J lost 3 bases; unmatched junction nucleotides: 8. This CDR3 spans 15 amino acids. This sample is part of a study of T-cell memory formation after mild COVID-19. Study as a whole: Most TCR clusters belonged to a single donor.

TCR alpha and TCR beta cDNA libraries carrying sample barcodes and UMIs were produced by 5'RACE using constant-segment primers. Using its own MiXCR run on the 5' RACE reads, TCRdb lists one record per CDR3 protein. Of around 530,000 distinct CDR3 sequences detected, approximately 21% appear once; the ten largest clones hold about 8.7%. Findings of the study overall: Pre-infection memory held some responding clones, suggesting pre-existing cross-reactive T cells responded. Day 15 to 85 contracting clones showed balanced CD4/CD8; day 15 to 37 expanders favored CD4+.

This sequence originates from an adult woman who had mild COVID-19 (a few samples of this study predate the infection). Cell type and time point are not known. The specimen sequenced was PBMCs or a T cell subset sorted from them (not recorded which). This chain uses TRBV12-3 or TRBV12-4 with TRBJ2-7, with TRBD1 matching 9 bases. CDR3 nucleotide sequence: TGTGCCAGCAGTCGGCCGGGACAGGGTATCTACGAGCAGTACTTC. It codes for CASSRPGQGIYEQYF.